The 29 T cell receptor beta chains presented below share a single source sample, sequenced in a study of blood T cells in healthy people across ages. The second PCR ran roughly 7 to 12 cycles with a sample-barcoded 5' primer and J-beta primers. TCRdb analysed the 5' RACE reads with MiXCR anew, one entry per CDR3 protein. The top ten hold approximately 21% of the sample, which has roughly 800,000 distinct CDR3 sequences, 58% seen once. The sequenced sample consisted of blood. The receptors derive from a man in his thirties or forties in good health.

The V gene is TRBV20-1, the J gene TRBJ1-5; no reliable D call. There are 11 residues in the CDR3. Germline V gives CDR1 DFQATT, CDR2 SNEGSKA (reference sequence). CDR3 residues: CTTGGNQPQHF. CDR3 bases: TGCACCACCGGCGGTAATCAGCCCCAGCATTTT.

The chain links TRBV5-1 to TRBJ2-5; 7 nucleotides line up with TRBD1. CDR3 length equals 14 residues. Germline-derived CDR1 and CDR2 are SGHRS and YFSETQ. V was clipped by 4 bases and J by 7 bases; unmatched bases: 10. CDR3 in amino acids: CASSPTRDSGTQYF. As DNA, the CDR3 is TGCGCCAGCAGCCCCACACGGGACAGTGGGACCCAGTACTTC.

This clonotype has more than one count but fewer than ten. The CDR3 DNA follows: TGTGCCAGCAGTGATCTTACAGATACGCAGTATTTT. Residues: CASSDLTDTQYF. This rearrangement joins TRBV2 to TRBJ2-3; D not certain. V was clipped by 3 bases and J by 3 bases, with 4 bases between them. CDR1 SNHLY and CDR2 FYNNEI come from the germline V gene. The CDR3 extends over 12 amino acids.

This clonotype has ten or more counts. This chain uses TRBV29-1 with TRBJ2-1; 9 nucleotides align to TRBD2. The ends lost 4 bases at V and 1 base at J; junction bases unmatched: 8. The CDR3 is 16 residues long. Germline-derived CDR1 and CDR2 are SQVTM and ANQGSEA. As DNA, the CDR3 is TGCAGCGTTGTCCCCTTAGCGGGAGCTTCCTACAATGAGCAGTTCTTC. Its protein is CSVVPLAGASYNEQFF.

The rearrangement uses TRBV7-2 and TRBJ1-1; D is unclear. The V end lost 4 bases, the J end lost 0 bases, and 15 bases lay between the germline ends. Looked up from germline, CDR1 is SGHTA and CDR2 is FQGNSA. This CDR3 region has 16 residues. The CDR3 sequence is CASSSWNHGVNTEAFF. The CDR3 DNA reads as TGTGCCAGCAGCTCATGGAACCACGGGGTGAACACTGAAGCTTTCTTT. The full variable domain, its missing parts supplied by reference TRBV7-2 and TRBJ1-1, is GAGVSQSPSNKVTEKGKDVELRCDPISGHTALYWYRQSLGQGLEFLIYFQGNSAPDKSGLPSDRFSAERTGGSVSTLTIQRTQQEDSAVYLCASSSWNHGVNTEAFFGQGTRLTVV.

Of note for this clonotype: One end of the junction does not line up with germline, which may come from a read error. The V call is TRBV25-1, the J call TRBJ2-5, with 8 bases matching TRBD1. Looked up from germline, CDR1 is MGHDK and CDR2 is SYGVNS. There are 16 residues in the CDR3. The DNA for the CDR3 is TGTGCCGGCAGTGAATACCGCGACCCAGGGGGCGGAGAGCAGTACTTC. Protein product: CAGSEYRDPGGGEQYF. The variable domain in full, with the rest retrieved from reference TRBV25-1 and TRBJ2-5, is EADIYQTPRYLVIGTGKKITLECSQTMGHDKMYWYQQDPGMELHLIHYSYGVNSTEKGDLSSESTVSRIRTEHFPLTLESARPSHTSQYLCAGSEYRDPGGGEQYFGPGTRLLVL.

This chain connects TRBV10-3 to TRBJ2-5; D is possibly TRBD1 or TRBD2 (5 bases each). V gave up 0 bases and J gave up 5 bases, with 10 bases separating them. The CDR3 covers 14 residues. The germline CDR1 and CDR2 sequences are ENHRY and SYGVKD. CDR3 nucleotides: TGTGCCATCAGTGAGTCGGGACGGGGCGAGACCCAGTACTTC. This sequence encodes CAISESGRGETQYF.

The chain combines TRBV5-1 with TRBJ2-3; TRBD2 agrees at 14 bases. V shed 8 bases and J 5 bases; nucleotides not matched to a gene: 7. The CDR3 loop spans 15 amino acids. Germline loops: CDR1 SGHRS, CDR2 YFSETQ. Here the CDR3 DNA reads TGCGCCAGTCGGACTAGCGGGAGGTCCGGAGATACGCAGTATTTT. Amino acid sequence: CASRTSGRSGDTQYF.

V gene TRBV7-9 combines with J gene TRBJ2-7; D could derive from TRBD1 or TRBD2 (6 bases each). CDR1 and CDR2 (germline): SEHNR, FQNEAQ (reference sequence). This CDR3 comprises 15 residues. The ends were cut back, 1 base at V and 3 bases at J, with 13 bases in the middle. The CDR3 here is CASSLGGGPYYEQYF. In DNA, the CDR3 is TGTGCCAGCAGCTTAGGAGGGGGGCCCTACTACGAGCAGTACTTC. Full variable domain (missing parts from reference TRBV7-9 and TRBJ2-7): DTGVSQNPRHKITKRGQNVTFRCDPISEHNRLYWYRQTLGQGPEFLTYFQNEAQLEKSRLLSDRFSAERPKGSFSTLEIQRTEQGDSAMYLCASSLGGGPYYEQYFGPGTRLTVT.

J is TRBJ2-7 and V is TRBV18; D call uncertain. Germline CDR1 KGHSH, CDR2 LQKENI. The CDR3 contains 13 residues. Trimming took 1 base from V and 5 from J, leaving 9 bases between them. CDR3 loop: CASSPLGFHEQYF. The CDR3 DNA sequence: TGTGCCAGCTCACCACTGGGTTTCCACGAGCAGTACTTC.

The CDR3 DNA reads as TGCGCCAGCAGGGGACCGGGACAGGGTCCCCACATCTACACCTTC. Amino acids: CASRGPGQGPHIYTF. The chain has TRBV5-1 and TRBJ1-2, with 9 nucleotides matching TRBD1. The CDR3 contains 15 residues. The V gene end was trimmed by 5 bases and the J gene end by 10 bases; junction bases not matched to a gene: 15. Germline assignment: CDR1 SGHRS and CDR2 YFSETQ.

The rearrangement uses TRBV20-1 and TRBJ2-1; 12 bases line up with TRBD1. Trimming took 7 bases from V and 15 from J; bases not matched to a gene: 10. The CDR3 covers 12 residues. Germline V gene data show CDR1 as DFQATT and CDR2 as SNEGSKA (reference sequence). CDR3 nucleotide sequence: TGCAGTGTTAGGAGGGACAGGGGGCTTTTGTTCTTC. It is translated as CSVRRDRGLLFF.

The V and J genes are TRBV20-1 and TRBJ2-1; the D gene is possibly TRBD2 (6 bases). The length of the CDR3 is 13 residues. Germline CDR1 reads DFQATT; CDR2 reads SNEGSKA (reference sequence). V lost 2 bases and J 7 bases, leaving 12 bases between the germline ends. The CDR3 reads CSARMGGWNEQFF. The CDR3 DNA reads TGCAGTGCTAGAATGGGAGGTTGGAATGAGCAGTTCTTC.

The chain couples TRBV20-1 to TRBJ2-1, with a tentative D call TRBD2 (6 bases). Germline V gene data show CDR1 as DFQATT and CDR2 as SNEGSKA (reference sequence). The V gene lost 3 bases and the J gene lost 7 bases, with 13 bases spanning the gap. The CDR3 extends over 13 amino acids. The CDR3 DNA is TGCAGTGCTAGTAATCCTAGCGTTAATGAGCAGTTCTTC. As protein: CSASNPSVNEQFF.

V usage is TRBV21-1 and J usage is TRBJ2-5; the D call in the table, TRBD1, was not verified against the DNA. TRBV21-1 is marked as a pseudogene. The CDR3 consists of 17 residues. The DNA for the CDR3 is TGTGCCAGCAGCAAAGCGCTCTCGCGGGGGCGAGAGGAGACCCAGTACTTC. It translates to CASSKALSRGREETQYF.

Only a few counts were recorded for this clonotype. CDR3 in DNA: TGTGCCAGCAGCTCTACGGAATCCTACGAGCAGTACTTC. Translation: CASSSTESYEQYF. This chain connects TRBV7-9 to TRBJ2-7; no clear D gene. Germline CDR1 SEHNR, CDR2 FQNEAQ (reference sequence). The CDR3 totals 13 residues. V was cut by 4 bases and J by 1 base, with 8 bases left in between.

The J gene is TRBJ2-5, the V gene TRBV9; TRBD2 agrees at 11 bases. Trimming took 8 bases from V and 11 from J; bases not matched to a gene: 14. In germline, CDR1 is SGDLS, CDR2 YYNGEE. The CDR3 runs to 14 residues. CDR3 nucleotide sequence: TGTGCCAGTTCCGGTAGCGGGAGGGCCAATGAGCAGTACTTC. Its translation is CASSGSGRANEQYF.

The chain combines TRBV6-5 with TRBJ2-5, with D possibly being TRBD1 (5 bases). Germline lookup yields CDR1 MNHEY and CDR2 SVGAGI. Trimming removed 8 bases at V and 4 bases at J, with 14 bases between. CDR3 size: 13 residues. The CDR3 loop is CASYRARGETQYF. CDR3 coding DNA: TGTGCCAGCTACCGGGCAAGGGGAGAGACCCAGTACTTC.

The chain combines TRBV20-1 with TRBJ2-5, with unresolved D. CDR3 length: 15 amino acids. V was cut by 0 bases and J by 2 bases, with 13 bases left in between. Germline loops: CDR1 DFQATT, CDR2 SNEGSKA (reference sequence). CDR3 DNA sequence: TGCAGTGCTAGAGATGGTGGACCCCGACAAGAGACCCAGTACTTC. It codes for CSARDGGPRQETQYF.

Only one count was recorded for this clonotype. The J gene is TRBJ1-2, the V gene TRBV27, with D perhaps TRBD1 (6 bases). Trimming left V 5 bases short and J 2 bases short, with 18 bases between. Per the germline V gene, CDR1 is MNHEY and CDR2 is SMNVEV (reference sequence). CDR3 length equals 16 residues. In DNA form, the CDR3 reads TGTGCCAGCAGTCCTAGCGGGGGCGACGTGAACTATGGCTACACCTTC. This encodes CASSPSGGDVNYGYTF.

CDR3 sequence: CASSKGVGGEQYF. For the CDR3, the DNA is TGTGCCAGCTCAAAAGGGGTGGGGGGCGAGCAGTACTTC. The J gene is TRBJ2-7, the V gene TRBV9; maybe TRBD2 (6 bases). V was shortened by 7 bases and J by 6 bases, with 17 bases between the two germline ends. Germline assignment: CDR1 SGDLS and CDR2 YYNGEE. The length of the CDR3 is 13 residues.

The chain joins TRBV27 to TRBJ2-7, with 9 bases identical to TRBD1. The V segment lost 1 base and the J segment 2 bases; nucleotides outside the gene matches: 0. Germline CDR1 MNHEY, CDR2 SMNVEV (reference sequence). This CDR3 has 14 amino acids. CDR3 bases: TGTGCCAGCAGTTTATACAGGGGGCCCTACGAGCAGTACTTC. It is translated as CASSLYRGPYEQYF.

The rearrangement uses TRBV7-8 and TRBJ2-5, with TRBD1 matching 8 bases. Germline CDR1 reads SGHVS; CDR2 reads FQNEAQ. There are 13 residues in the CDR3. The ends lost 5 bases at V and 6 bases at J; junction bases unmatched: 5. The CDR3 nucleotides read TGTGCCAGCAGCGAAGGACAGGGAAAGACCCAGTACTTC. Translated: CASSEGQGKTQYF.

Here the CDR3 reads CASSLDTWTQHF. Here the CDR3 DNA reads TGTGCCAGCAGCTTAGATACGTGGACCCAGCATTTT. The rearrangement uses TRBV7-8 and TRBJ1-5, with D uncertain. The CDR3 is 12 residues long. Trimming cost V 1 base and J 11 bases, with 9 bases left between them. In germline, CDR1 is SGHVS, CDR2 FQNEAQ.

The chain is built from TRBV9 and TRBJ1-5; unclear D gene. In germline, CDR1 is SGDLS, CDR2 YYNGEE. The V gene lost 4 bases and the J gene lost 0 bases, with 20 bases spanning the gap. This CDR3 is built from 18 residues. The CDR3 DNA reads as TGTGCCAGCAGCTTGCGACACCTGCCGCCCGATAGCAATCAGCCCCAGCATTTT. Protein sequence: CASSLRHLPPDSNQPQHF.

The chain links TRBV20-1 to TRBJ2-1; D remains ambiguous. Trimming stripped 7 bases from V and 8 bases from J, with 9 bases between. Germline CDR1 is DFQATT and CDR2 is SNEGSKA (reference sequence). This CDR3 contains 10 residues. CDR3 sequence reads: CSGQDDEQFF. The CDR3, as DNA: TGCAGTGGGCAGGACGATGAGCAGTTCTTC.

J is TRBJ1-1 and V is TRBV29-1, with TRBD1 as a possible D gene (6 bases). The germline V and J ends were trimmed by 4 bases and 1 base, with 10 bases remaining between them. Germline CDR1 is SQVTM and CDR2 is ANQGSEA. The CDR3 totals 13 residues. The CDR3 sequence: CSVGNRANTEAFF. In nucleotides, the CDR3 is TGCAGCGTTGGGAACAGGGCGAACACTGAAGCTTTCTTT.

This chain uses TRBV6-6 with TRBJ1-4; the match to TRBD1 covers 10 bases. The CDR3 covers 14 residues. After removal of 5 bases from V and 7 bases from J, the junction contained 4 bases not matched to a gene. Germline-derived CDR1 and CDR2 are MNHNY and SVGAGI (reference sequence). CDR3 loop: CASSAGTGVEKLFF. Here the CDR3 DNA reads TGTGCCAGCAGTGCCGGGACAGGGGTTGAAAAACTGTTTTTT.

V is TRBV3-1 and J is TRBJ1-2; 7 positions match TRBD1. This CDR3 spans 14 amino acids. In germline, CDR1 is LGHDT, CDR2 YNNKEL (reference sequence). V shed 2 bases and J 5 bases; nucleotides not matched to a gene: 5. The CDR3 region has the DNA TGTGCCAGCAGCCAACGGACAGGCTATTATGGCTACACCTTC. It specifies CASSQRTGYYGYTF.